This T cell receptor (beta chain) was observed in a study of T-cell reconstitution after alpha-beta-depleted transplantation in children. Preparation of the TCRbeta library used unique molecular identifiers. TCRdb called the PCR reads again in MiXCR, with one record for every CDR3 protein. The top ten clones hold 3% to 4.5% of a sample with some 400,000 distinct CDR3 sequences, roughly 22% of them seen once. Germline values: CDR1 SGHAT, CDR2 FQNNGV. V was pared by 4 bases and J by 7 bases, with 8 bases between. There are 12 residues in the CDR3. This clonotype came up many times. The chain joins TRBV11-2 to TRBJ2-1; D is uncertain. The clonotype originates from a human donor who donated a stem cell graft to a child with acute myeloid leukemia. Sequences were derived from PBMCs from the stem cell graft donor, sampled from the stem cell graft. CDR3 in DNA: TGTGCCAGCAGCTCCCCTGGAAATGAGCAGTTCTTC. It codes for CASSSPGNEQFF.